The 12 T cell receptor beta chains in this list originate from one sample, sequenced in a study of T cells after yellow fever vaccination. TCRdb independently ran MiXCR on the 5' RACE reads; one entry per CDR3 protein. The sample shows around 310,000 distinct CDR3 sequences, over 8% of them seen only once. The sample in question was PBMCs, obtained on the day of the first yellow fever vaccination. All receptors derive from a man aged 18 to 29 who received the YFV17D yellow fever vaccine.

V and J are TRBV11-2 and TRBJ2-5; D tentatively reads TRBD1 or TRBD2 (5 bases each). The CDR3 extends over 19 amino acids. CDR1 and CDR2 (germline): SGHAT, FQNNGV. V was clipped by 2 bases and J by 4 bases, with 26 bases between them. The CDR3 sequence: CASSLRTGRIGGSRETQYF. CDR3 coding DNA: TGTGCCAGCAGCTTAAGGACGGGCCGGATTGGGGGATCCCGAGAGACCCAGTACTTC.

This chain joins TRBV3-1 and TRBJ2-7; 14 nucleotides match TRBD2. The length of the CDR3 is 17 residues. J was trimmed by 6 bases and V by 4 bases; bases with no gene match: 11. Germline lookup yields CDR1 LGHDT and CDR2 YNNKEL (reference sequence). CDR3 sequence reads: CASSRTSGGTVTSEQYF. The CDR3 DNA reads TGTGCCAGCAGCCGGACTAGCGGGGGGACCGTAACCTCCGAGCAGTACTTC.

The rearrangement joins TRBV7-2 to TRBJ1-1; D remains unclear. Germline V gene data show CDR1 as SGHTA and CDR2 as FQGNSA. The CDR3 is 15 amino acids. Trimming shortened V by 7 bases and J by 5 bases, and 20 bases separated the two germline ends. This chain's CDR3 is CASNAGEGGYTEAFF. The CDR3 nucleotides are TGTGCCAGCAACGCGGGAGAGGGAGGGTATACTGAAGCTTTCTTT.

The rearrangement links TRBV7-2 to TRBJ1-2; possibly TRBD1 for D (5 bases). The CDR3 contains 14 residues. Germline-derived CDR1 and CDR2 are SGHTA and FQGNSA. Trimming removed 5 bases from V and 3 bases from J, with 13 bases in between. CDR3 DNA sequence: TGTGCCAGCAGCAAGGGGTTAGGGGACTATGGCTACACCTTC. Protein product: CASSKGLGDYGYTF.

There are many counts of this clonotype. The gene calls are TRBV24-1 and TRBJ1-2, with D unclear. With 3 bases removed from V and 2 bases from J, the gap between germline ends came to 6 bases. The CDR3 runs 13 residues. Germline V gene sequence: CDR1 KGHDR, CDR2 SFDVKD. CDR3: CATSDRRNYGYTF. The CDR3 region has the DNA TGTGCCACCAGTGATCGCAGGAACTATGGCTACACCTTC.

This clonotype was seen a few times. V is TRBV6-2 or TRBV6-3 and J is TRBJ2-5; the match to TRBD2 covers 8 bases. CDR1 is MNHEY, CDR2 SVGEGT, per germline. Trimming cost V 0 bases and J 5 bases; bases outside gene matches: 8. The CDR3 covers 16 residues. CDR3 DNA: TGTGCCAGCAGTTACTCGACCGGGGGGGCCTGGGAGACCCAGTACTTC. Residues: CASSYSTGGAWETQYF.

The chain uses TRBV5-4 and TRBJ1-6; 9 nucleotides align to TRBD1. The CDR3 consists of 17 residues. V was pared by 4 bases and J by 10 bases, with 15 bases of the junction left unmatched. Germline loops: CDR1 SGHNT, CDR2 YYREEE (reference sequence). The CDR3 sequence: CASSQGQGASWGSPLHF. CDR3 coding DNA: TGTGCCAGCAGCCAGGGACAGGGAGCTTCCTGGGGATCACCCCTCCACTTT.

This clonotype turned up a few times. The CDR3 here is CASSQDGTGLTTQYF. The CDR3 region has the DNA TGTGCCAGCAGCCAAGATGGGACGGGACTTACCACGCAGTATTTT. V gene TRBV4-2 combines with J gene TRBJ2-3, with a possible D match to TRBD2 (6 bases). Germline V CDR1 and CDR2: LGHNA, YNFKEQ. Trimming cost V 0 bases and J 9 bases, with 16 bases left between them. CDR3 length: 15 residues.

This clonotype was detected a few times. The V call is TRBV5-1, the J call TRBJ2-1; TRBD2 aligns across 7 bases. Germline loops: CDR1 SGHRS, CDR2 YFSETQ. The CDR3 totals 14 residues. The ends lost 2 bases at V and 5 bases at J; junction bases unmatched: 4. The CDR3 DNA follows: TGCGCCAGCAGCTTTGTGCTAGCGGACAATGAGCAGTTCTTC. Residues: CASSFVLADNEQFF.

J is TRBJ1-1 and V is TRBV6-5; 12 bases fit TRBD1. The CDR3 contains 18 residues. The germline V gene has CDR1 MNHEY and CDR2 SVGAGI. J lost 4 bases, V lost 4 bases, and 13 bases had no gene match. The CDR3 loop reads CASSWGQGALGRRTEAFF. CDR3 bases: TGTGCCAGCAGTTGGGGACAGGGGGCGTTAGGACGTCGCACTGAAGCTTTCTTT.

This clonotype was seen only a few times. V is TRBV30 and J is TRBJ2-5; D gene ambiguous. The CDR3 has 19 amino acids. Trimming left V 0 bases short and J 0 bases short, with 23 bases between. CDR1 is GTSNPN and CDR2 is SVGIG in the germline V gene (reference sequence). The CDR3 DNA reads as TGTGCCTGGAGTGTACCCGGGCGATTTGCCGCTGAGTACCAAGAGACCCAGTACTTC. It encodes CAWSVPGRFAAEYQETQYF.

CDR3 DNA: TGCGCCAGCAGCCAAGTGAATAGCCCCGAGCAGTTCTTC. As protein: CASSQVNSPEQFF. The chain recombines TRBV4-1 with TRBJ2-1; D ambiguous. The CDR3 is 13 amino acids. Germline CDR1 and CDR2: MGHRA and YSYEKL. V gave up 1 base and J gave up 10 bases, with 11 bases separating them.